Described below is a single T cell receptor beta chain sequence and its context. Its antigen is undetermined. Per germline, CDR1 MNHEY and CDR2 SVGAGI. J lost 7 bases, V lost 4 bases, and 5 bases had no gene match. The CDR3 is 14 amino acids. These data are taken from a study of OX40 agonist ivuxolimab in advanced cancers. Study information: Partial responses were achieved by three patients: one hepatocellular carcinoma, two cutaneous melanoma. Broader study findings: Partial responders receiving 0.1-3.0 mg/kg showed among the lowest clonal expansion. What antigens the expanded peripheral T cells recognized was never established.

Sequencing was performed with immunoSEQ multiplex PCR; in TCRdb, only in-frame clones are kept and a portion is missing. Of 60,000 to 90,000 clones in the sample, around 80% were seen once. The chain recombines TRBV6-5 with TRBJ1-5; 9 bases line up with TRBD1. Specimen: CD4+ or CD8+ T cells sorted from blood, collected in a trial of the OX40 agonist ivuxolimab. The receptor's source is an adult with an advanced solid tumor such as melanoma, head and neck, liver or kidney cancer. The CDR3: CASSLGQGRQPQHF. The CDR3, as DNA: TGTGCCAGCAGTTTGGGACAGGGTCGCCAGCCCCAGCATTTT.